The rows below give T cell receptor beta chains drawn from one sample of a study of cytomegalovirus exposure and HLA in healthy donors. TCRdb's table, derived via immunoSEQ multiplex PCR, lists solely in-frame clones and lacks some. The sample shows around 150,000 clones, approximately 78% of them seen only once. Sequencing input: PBMCs. These receptors all come from a male donor in good health and CMV-seronegative. The CDR3 runs from the conserved cysteine through the conserved F or W. Each record gives: V gene, clone size, J gene, D gene, CDR3 length, CDR3 protein, CDR3 DNA. The D gene is left open where the match is weak. Some rows have no size entry. The others give once, few or many, or a class for an expanded clone.

>TRBV7-2|.|TRBJ2-1|TRBD2|16
CASSLRRLAENNEQFF
TGTGCCAGCAGCTTACGTAGACTAGCGGAGAACAATGAGCAGTTCTTC
>TRBV28|.|TRBJ2-3|.|15
CASSPWTESTDTQYF
TGTGCCAGCAGTCCCTGGACAGAAAGCACAGATACGCAGTATTTT
>TRBV5-5|.|TRBJ2-1|TRBD2|14
CASSLSGGVFEQFF
TGTGCCAGCAGTCTTAGCGGGGGGGTTTTTGAGCAGTTCTTC
>TRBV5-5|.|TRBJ2-1|.|13
CASTPSASNEQFF
TGTGCCAGCACCCCTAGCGCGTCCAATGAGCAGTTCTTC
>TRBV18|.|TRBJ1-3|.|17
CASSPPLAANSGNTIYF
TGTGCCAGCTCACCACCGCTGGCCGCCAACTCTGGAAACACCATATATTTT
>TRBV5-6|.|TRBJ2-5|TRBD1|15
CASSLSGTGSETQYF
TGTGCCAGCAGCTTATCCGGGACAGGGAGTGAGACCCAGTACTTC
>TRBV5-1|.|TRBJ1-2|.|14
CASSLAGETWGYTF
TGCGCCAGCAGCTTGGCCGGGGAGACTTGGGGCTACACCTTC
>TRBV11-1|.|TRBJ2-7|TRBD2|15
CASSHQTSGRGEQYF
TGTGCCAGCAGCCATCAGACTAGCGGAAGAGGGGAGCAGTACTTC
>TRBV29-1|.|TRBJ1-1|.|14
CSVYRGGVNTEAFF
TGCAGCGTCTACCGGGGAGGGGTGAACACTGAAGCTTTCTTT
>TRBV5-1|.|TRBJ1-1|.|12
CASSFRDTEAFF
TGCGCCAGCAGCTTCAGGGACACTGAAGCTTTCTTT
>TRBV25-1|.|TRBJ2-5|TRBD2|15
CASSDRLAGKETQYF
TGTGCCAGCAGTGACCGACTAGCGGGGAAAGAGACCCAGTACTTC
>TRBV5-8|.|TRBJ2-7|TRBD2|14
CASSFSGEAYEQYF
TGTGCCAGCAGCTTTAGCGGGGAAGCCTACGAGCAGTACTTC
>TRBV18|.|TRBJ2-7|.|14
CASSPTKETYEQYF
TGTGCCAGCTCACCAACTAAAGAAACCTACGAGCAGTACTTC
>TRBV6-5|.|TRBJ1-2|.|14
CASTSEQTPGGYTF
TGTGCCAGCACCTCGGAACAGACCCCTGGTGGCTACACCTTC
>TRBV28|.|TRBJ2-7|.|16
CASSSRGEYIPYEQYF
TGTGCCAGCAGTTCACGGGGAGAGTATATTCCCTACGAGCAGTACTTC
>TRBV7-2|once|TRBJ2-7|.|11
CASSPTYEQYF
TGTGCCAGCAGCCCCACCTACGAGCAGTACTTC
>TRBV13|.|TRBJ1-1|.|14
CASSLGTVNTEAFF
TGTGCCAGCAGCTTAGGGACAGTGAACACTGAAGCTTTCTTT
>TRBV19|.|TRBJ2-1|.|20
CASSIGGWRGGGVSYNEQFF
TGTGCCAGTAGTATAGGTGGATGGCGGGGCGGGGGCGTCTCCTACAATGAGCAGTTCTTC
>TRBV5-4|.|TRBJ1-1|.|13
CASSLSSNTEAFF
TGTGCCAGCAGCTTGTCCAGTAACACTGAAGCTTTCTTT
>TRBV6-5|.|TRBJ1-6|TRBD1|15
CASSYSRTGDSPLHF
TGTGCCAGCAGTTACTCAAGGACAGGGGATTCACCCCTCCACTTT
>TRBV6-6|.|TRBJ1-4|.|12
CASSRLEEKLFF
TGTGCCAGCAGCCGACTCGAGGAAAAACTGTTTTTT
>TRBV7-2|.|TRBJ2-7|.|14
CASSPDRRTYEQYF
TGTGCCAGCAGCCCTGACAGGCGGACCTACGAGCAGTACTTC
>TRBV19|.|TRBJ1-5|.|15
CASSIWTLSNQPQHF
TGTGCCAGTAGTATCTGGACTCTCAGCAATCAGCCCCAGCATTTT
>TRBV14|.|TRBJ2-3|TRBD2|19
CASSQELVGAGGPSDTQYF
TGTGCCAGCAGCCAAGAACTCGTTGGAGCGGGAGGGCCATCAGATACGCAGTATTTT
>TRBV27|.|TRBJ2-1|.|14
CASSFQGVNNEQFF
TGTGCCAGCAGTTTTCAAGGGGTCAACAATGAGCAGTTCTTC
>TRBV6-6|few|TRBJ2-5|TRBD1|15
CASRDGTGGGETQYF
TGTGCCAGCAGGGATGGGACAGGGGGCGGGGAGACCCAGTACTTC
>TRBV7-2|.|TRBJ2-3|.|11
CASRTTDTQYF
TGTGCCAGCAGGACAACAGATACGCAGTATTTT
>TRBV5-4|.|TRBJ1-6|TRBD1|14
CASSFGRGNSPLHF
TGTGCCAGCAGCTTCGGCAGGGGGAATTCACCCCTCCACTTT